This T cell receptor (beta chain) was obtained from a study of early T cells in non-severe SARS-CoV-2 infection. This clonotype was seen many times. Attachment of unique molecular identifiers was made to individual cDNA molecules. TCRdb re-called the 5' RACE reads with MiXCR, one entry per CDR3 protein. The profile shows 75,000 to 80,000 distinct CDR3 sequences, approximately 16% of them singletons. This CDR3 is built from 16 residues. Germline lookup yields CDR1 LNHDA and CDR2 SQIVND (reference sequence). The V and J ends lost 1 base and 6 bases respectively, with 15 bases between them. Specimen: whole blood. The rearrangement links TRBV19 to TRBJ2-2, with D possibly called TRBD1 or TRBD2 (5 bases each). The clonotype originates from an adult who was a healthcare worker with PCR-confirmed SARS-CoV-2 infection or an uninfected control (not recorded which). CDR3 residues: CASSIVSGTGSGELFF. DNA of the CDR3: TGTGCCAGTAGTATAGTATCCGGGACCGGGTCCGGGGAGCTGTTTTTT.